This T cell receptor beta chain was captured in a study of blood T cell repertoires in COVID-19 (dated by TCRdb to the early 2020s). A note on the overall study: Samples from collaborators originated in the United States, Italy and Spain and spanned both the acute and convalescent phases of COVID-19. The samples were drawn from the first 160 participants of the ongoing ImmuneRACE study and from 1,254 subjects provided by 6 global collaborators. Where available, HLA class I and class II types were taken from metadata supplied by the sample provider and were not determined by assay-based typing. The sample metadata nearly always contained a de-identified subject ID, COVID-19 status, age in years and sex. The repertoires were released in a freely available public database intended as a resource for research on the immune response to SARS-CoV-2. The dataset comprised deeply sampled blood TCRbeta repertoires from subjects exposed to, actively infected with, or recovered from COVID-19. The material from the prospective study consisted of cDNA or gDNA derived from T cells, B-cell-depleted T cells, or PBMCs.

TCRbeta CDR3 regions were amplified from genomic DNA using the immunoSEQ Assay, a bias-controlled multiplex PCR. The authors processed their data as follows. The number of nucleated cells in each sample was estimated by amplification of reference gene primers within the assay. Sequence reads were collapsed and filtered to measure the absolute abundance of every unique TCRbeta CDR3 rearrangement. For each sample, productive Simpson clonality was calculated by taking the square root of Simpson's diversity index across productive rearrangements. TCRdb re-hosts the immuneACCESS table, in-frame sequences only. Its copies lack some clones; in the studies checked, an unresolved V gene accounts for under half of them, and the cause for the rest is not known. D and trimming were read from the DNA, whereas the V and J calls and clone size are those reported in that table. The sample profile shows 110,000 to 150,000 clones; roughly four fifths of them were found once. In total, the top ten clones hold around 14% of the sample.

Points the paper makes about the study in general: The amount of clinical and demographic metadata varied by source and participant and was provided uncurated.

Germline trimming: 2 bases from V, 2 bases from J; junction bases outside gene matches: 6. CDR1 and CDR2 are read off the germline V gene (reference sequence) as GTSNPN and SVGIG. The CDR3 spans 15 residues, from the cysteine through the phenylalanine. Only CDR3 DNA remains: 45 bases, in frame from the first base. Points on this clone: Its antigen is currently not known. It has no much larger one-base neighbor in the sample; base qualities were not kept.

The collaborating institutions used their own protocols to collect whole blood in K2EDTA tubes. For TCRbeta analysis, collaborators shipped samples in one of three forms: frozen whole blood, isolated PBMCs, or DNA extracted from either of those sample types. Sequencing was done on a sample of peripheral blood. This chain is built from TRBV30 and TRBJ2-3; the central 8 bases match TRBD1. This TCR derives from a man at least 80 years old with acute or convalescent COVID-19. The DNA reads as follows: TGTGCCTGGAGTCCGGACAGGGTCTTCACAGATACGCAGTATTTT. It specifies CAWSPDRVFTDTQYF.